Below are 26 T cell receptor beta chains sequenced from a single sample in a study of blood T cell repertoires in COVID-19. The method was immunoSEQ multiplex PCR; TCRdb's version includes in-frame clones alone and lacks a portion of them. Of 150,000 to 250,000 clones listed, 75% to 85% were seen once; the top ten hold about an eighth. The sequenced sample was PBMCs or T cells enriched from blood (not recorded which). These receptors were taken from a man aged 35 to 55 who had recovered from COVID-19.

This clone was detected only a few times. The chain has TRBV7-9 and TRBJ1-3, with TRBD1 as a possible D gene (6 bases). This CDR3 comprises 17 residues. CDR1 SEHNR and CDR2 FQNEAQ come from the germline V gene (reference sequence). V was clipped by 5 bases and J by 0 bases, with 17 bases between them. The CDR3 sequence is CASSPRVGGLSGNTIYF. CDR3 DNA: TGTGCCAGCAGCCCAAGGGTTGGGGGCCTCTCTGGAAACACCATATATTTT.

This chain links TRBV28 with TRBJ1-2, with D tentatively TRBD1 (5 bases). This CDR3 is built from 15 residues. Germline values: CDR1 MDHEN, CDR2 SYDVKM. V shed 5 bases and J shed 9 bases, with 22 bases lying between them. As DNA, the CDR3 is TGTGCCAGCAGTCCATTCGGGACTCACATCGGCAGCTACACCTTC. As protein: CASSPFGTHIGSYTF.

The chain links TRBV6-5 to TRBJ2-5; D is possibly TRBD2 (5 bases). Trimming left V 5 bases short and J 9 bases short, with 16 bases between. CDR3 length: 13 amino acids. In germline, CDR1 is MNHEY, CDR2 SVGAGI. CDR3 bases: TGTGCCAGCAGTAGCGGAGTCGTGCCCGCCCAGTACTTC. It codes for CASSSGVVPAQYF.

The chain links TRBV13 to TRBJ1-1; D uncertain. This CDR3 contains 13 residues. The germline V gene has CDR1 PRHDT and CDR2 FYEKMQ (reference sequence). Trimming took 2 bases from V and 4 from J, leaving 8 bases between them. The CDR3 sequence: CASSLKEGTEAFF. CDR3 sequence (DNA): TGTGCCAGCAGCTTAAAGGAGGGCACTGAAGCTTTCTTT.

The chain links TRBV7-6 to TRBJ2-2; 7 bases are a match to TRBD2. The length of the CDR3 is 17 residues. Germline V gene sequence: CDR1 SGHVS, CDR2 FNYEAQ. V trimming: 0 bases; J trimming: 5 bases; junction bases outside the gene matches: 9. This chain's CDR3 is CASSLAGRAGRTGELFF. The CDR3 region has the DNA TGTGCCAGCAGCTTAGCGGGGAGGGCAGGGCGGACCGGGGAGCTGTTTTTT.

This sequence joins TRBV29-1 and TRBJ2-2, with a weak D call TRBD2 (6 bases). Germline V gives CDR1 SQVTM, CDR2 ANQGSEA. This CDR3 comprises 13 residues. V lost 7 bases to trimming and J lost 3 bases, with 12 bases between them. DNA of the CDR3: TGCAGCGCCTGGGGCGGGGACACCGGGGAGCTGTTTTTT. Its translation: CSAWGGDTGELFF.

This clone was seen ten or more times. This chain connects TRBV2 to TRBJ2-2, with D perhaps TRBD1 (5 bases). The V gene lost 4 bases and the J gene lost 3 bases, with 9 bases spanning the gap. CDR3 length: 14 residues. CDR1 is SNHLY, CDR2 FYNNEI, per germline. In DNA, the CDR3 is TGTGCCAGCAGTGGACTGACAGACACCGGGGAGCTGTTTTTT. Translating it yields CASSGLTDTGELFF.

The chain joins TRBV7-2 to TRBJ1-5; possibly TRBD1 for D (5 bases). Between the trimmed V and J ends, which lost 5 bases and 1 base, there was a span of 12 bases. This CDR3 contains 15 residues. Germline CDR1 and CDR2: SGHTA and FQGNSA. This chain's CDR3 is CASSPPGGSNQPQHF. The CDR3 bases are TGTGCCAGCAGCCCACCGGGGGGAAGCAATCAGCCCCAGCATTTT.

V usage is TRBV11-3 and J usage is TRBJ1-1; D is unresolved. V lost 5 bases to trimming and J lost 2 bases, with 9 bases between them. Per germline, CDR1 SGHNT and CDR2 YENEEA. The CDR3 is 13 residues long. CDR3 sequence (DNA): TGTGCCAGCAGCCCGACACTTAACACTGAAGCTTTCTTT. Residues: CASSPTLNTEAFF. The full variable domain, rest sourced from reference TRBV11-3 and TRBJ1-1, is EAGVVQSPRYKIIEKKQPVAFWCNPISGHNTLYWYLQNLGQGPELLIRYENEEAVDDSQLPKDRFSAERLKGVDSTLKIQPAELGDSAVYLCASSPTLNTEAFFGQGTRLTVV.

The chain links TRBV28 to TRBJ1-1, with 7 bases that match TRBD1. Unmatched junction bases numbered 4, after V lost 2 bases and J lost 4 bases. The CDR3 sequence is 14 residues long. CDR1 and CDR2 (germline): MDHEN, SYDVKM. CDR3 sequence (DNA): TGTGCCAGCAGTTTAGAAGGGGGCGTCACTGAAGCTTTCTTT. Residues: CASSLEGGVTEAFF.

V and J are TRBV18 and TRBJ2-1, with 12 bases lining up with TRBD2. The CDR3 is 14 amino acids. Germline values: CDR1 KGHSH, CDR2 LQKENI. V was clipped by 3 bases and J by 10 bases; unmatched bases: 4. The CDR3, as DNA: TGTGCCAGCTCACCCCGAGGACTAGCGGGGGAGCAGTTCTTC. This encodes CASSPRGLAGEQFF.

This chain connects TRBV9 to TRBJ2-3; 9 positions match TRBD1. V lost 3 bases, J lost 4 bases, and 3 bases stayed unmatched. The CDR3 is 14 residues long. CDR1 and CDR2 from the germline V gene are SGDLS and YYNGEE. DNA for the CDR3: TGTGCCAGCAGCGAAGGGACAGGGCCAGATACGCAGTATTTT. It yields the protein CASSEGTGPDTQYF.

The rearrangement uses TRBV3-1 (or the pseudogene TRBV3-2) and TRBJ1-2, with D maybe TRBD1 (6 bases). The ends were cut back, 4 bases at V and 3 bases at J, with 15 bases in the middle. CDR3 length equals 15 residues. Per the germline V gene, CDR1 is LGHDT and CDR2 is YNNKEL (reference sequence). CDR3 in amino acids: CASSPVLGGDYGYTF. CDR3 bases: TGTGCCAGCAGCCCCGTCCTAGGGGGTGACTATGGCTACACCTTC.

The rearrangement links TRBV18 to TRBJ2-2, with 10 nucleotides matching TRBD2. The germline V gene has CDR1 KGHSH and CDR2 LQKENI. Germline trimming cut 6 bases from V and 13 bases from J; bases unmatched to any gene: 14. The CDR3 has 15 amino acids. The CDR3 protein is CASSLEGTSDDGLFF. CDR3 coding DNA: TGTGCCAGCTCGCTTGAAGGGACTAGCGATGATGGGCTGTTTTTT.

J is TRBJ2-3 and V is TRBV7-2, with 8 bases aligning to TRBD1. The CDR3 has 19 residues. V shed 6 bases and J 3 bases; nucleotides not matched to a gene: 20. Germline values: CDR1 SGHTA, CDR2 FQGNSA. The CDR3 region has the DNA TGTGCCAGCAGTACACGACAGGGGAGAGTAGGGGAGTTAACAGATACGCAGTATTTT. This codes for CASSTRQGRVGELTDTQYF.

This sequence joins TRBV6-5 and TRBJ1-2, with TRBD1 as a possible D gene (5 bases). The CDR3 has 15 residues. Germline lookup yields CDR1 MNHEY and CDR2 SVGAGI. V lost 0 bases and J 4 bases, leaving 12 bases between the germline ends. The CDR3 nucleotides read TGTGCCAGCAGTTACTCGATTCAGGGTGCCTATGGCTACACCTTC. Amino acid sequence: CASSYSIQGAYGYTF.

The chain has TRBV24-1 and TRBJ2-2, with 9 bases identical to TRBD1. Germline-derived CDR1 and CDR2 are KGHDR and SFDVKD. The CDR3 consists of 15 residues. With V trimmed by 5 bases and J by 6 bases, 6 bases remained unmatched. In DNA form, the CDR3 reads TGTGCCACCAGTGCCCGGGACAGGGTGTCCGGGGAGCTGTTTTTT. This codes for CATSARDRVSGELFF.

The chain joins TRBV7-6 to TRBJ1-3; D gene unclear. The CDR3 loop spans 13 amino acids. V was shortened by 2 bases and J by 1 base, with 3 bases between the two germline ends. CDR1 and CDR2 from the germline V gene are SGHVS and FNYEAQ. In DNA form, the CDR3 reads TGTGCCAGCAGCTTATCTTCTGGAAACACCATATATTTT. Translated, it gives CASSLSSGNTIYF.

This sequence joins TRBV4-2 and TRBJ2-2, with TRBD2 matching 9 bases. There are 15 residues in the CDR3. V lost 4 bases to trimming and J lost 3 bases; unmatched junction nucleotides: 3. Germline assignment: CDR1 LGHNA and CDR2 YNFKEQ. CDR3 in DNA: TGTGCCAGCAGCCCGGGACTAGCAGACACCGGGGAGCTGTTTTTT. Its translation: CASSPGLADTGELFF.

The chain combines TRBV28 with TRBJ1-1; D unclear. The germline V and J ends were trimmed by 4 bases and 5 bases, with 17 bases remaining between them. Germline V gene data show CDR1 as MDHEN and CDR2 as SYDVKM. CDR3 length equals 15 residues. CDR3 DNA sequence: TGTGCCAGCAGTTCGGGGAAGGGCGGATGGACTGAAGCTTTCTTT. It encodes CASSSGKGGWTEAFF.

The CDR3 sequence: CASSSQSATAGIQYF. The CDR3 DNA is TGTGCCAGCAGCTCCCAATCGGCAACCGCGGGCATTCAGTACTTC. The chain links TRBV7-2 to TRBJ2-4; D perhaps matches TRBD2 (5 bases). This CDR3 has 15 amino acids. From germline, CDR1 is SGHTA and CDR2 FQGNSA. V lost 4 bases to trimming and J lost 9 bases, with 19 bases between them. The complete variable domain, with remaining parts taken from reference TRBV7-2 and TRBJ2-4, reads GAGVSQSPSNKVTEKGKDVELRCDPISGHTALYWYRQSLGQGLEFLIYFQGNSAPDKSGLPSDRFSAERTGGSVSTLTIQRTQQEDSAVYLCASSSQSATAGIQYFGAGTRLSVL.

This rearrangement joins TRBV19 to TRBJ1-2, with 7 bases lining up with TRBD1. J lost 6 bases, V lost 3 bases, and 7 bases had no gene match. Germline V gene data show CDR1 as LNHDA and CDR2 as SQIVND (reference sequence). This CDR3 is built from 14 residues. The CDR3, as DNA: TGTGCCAGTAGTATCGGGACAGCCCCGGATGGCTACACCTTC. Translated, it gives CASSIGTAPDGYTF.

The chain is built from TRBV6-2 or TRBV6-3 and TRBJ2-1; 12 bases are shared with TRBD1. V was clipped by 2 bases and J by 7 bases; unmatched bases: 3. The CDR3 has 15 amino acids. Germline assignment: CDR1 MNHEY and CDR2 SVGEGT. CDR3 DNA: TGTGCCAGCAGTTACGGGACAGGGGGCCGGAATGAGCAGTTCTTC. It yields the protein CASSYGTGGRNEQFF.

V and J are TRBV7-3 and TRBJ2-1; no clear D gene. The CDR3 is 15 residues long. V was clipped by 1 base and J by 4 bases, with 11 bases between them. Looked up from germline, CDR1 is SGHTA and CDR2 is FQGTGA. CDR3 sequence reads: CASSLMIGGYNEQFF. The CDR3 region has the DNA TGTGCCAGCAGCTTAATGATAGGCGGATACAATGAGCAGTTCTTC.

CDR3 in DNA: TGTGCCAGCAGCGGAGGACTAGCGGGACAAGGGGCCTACAATGAGCAGTTCTTC. Translation gives CASSGGLAGQGAYNEQFF. J is TRBJ2-1 and V is TRBV4-2; 12 nucleotides align to TRBD2. Trimming took 5 bases from V and 2 from J; bases not matched to a gene: 10. Germline CDR1 LGHNA, CDR2 YNFKEQ. The CDR3 totals 18 residues.

The CDR3 reads CASSLGQGRHEQFF. The CDR3 nucleotides are TGTGCCAGCAGCCTCGGACAGGGTCGTCATGAGCAGTTCTTC. The chain joins TRBV5-6 to TRBJ2-1; 8 positions match TRBD1. Germline assignment: CDR1 SGHDT and CDR2 YYEEEE. V lost 4 bases to trimming and J lost 8 bases; unmatched junction nucleotides: 8. There are 14 residues in the CDR3.